Listed below are T cell receptor beta chains from one sample, sequenced in a study of response to subunit inactivated influenza vaccine. TCRdb itself ran the RT-PCR reads through MiXCR, one entry per CDR3 protein. The data hold 500,000 to 600,000 distinct CDR3 sequences, with 7.6% observed a single time. The sample in question was PBMCs from blood, obtained roughly 24 months after vaccination. The receptors derive from a man aged 50 to 69 who received an inactivated influenza vaccine. Each CDR3 is given with its conserved first and last residue. Fields, in order: D gene, clone size, V gene, J gene, CDR3 protein, CDR3 DNA. A D gene is named only where the DNA matches it firmly. Clone size is shown for a subset of rows, as once, few, many or a class of expanded clone.

d_gene: TRBD1; abundance: few; v_gene: TRBV25-1; j_gene: TRBJ1-5; CDR3aa: CASSGTGGPGQPQHF; CDR3nt: TGTGCCAGCAGTGGGACAGGGGGCCCGGGGCAGCCCCAGCATTTT
d_gene: -; abundance: once; v_gene: TRBV28; j_gene: TRBJ2-4; CDR3aa: CASSRDGSGLARNIQYF; CDR3nt: TGTGCCAGCAGTCGAGATGGGTCAGGCCTAGCCAGGAACATTCAGTACTTC
d_gene: -; abundance: few; v_gene: TRBV7-9; j_gene: TRBJ2-3; CDR3aa: CASSPMGGDTQYF; CDR3nt: TGTGCCAGCAGCCCCATGGGGGGAGATACGCAGTATTTT
d_gene: -; abundance: -; v_gene: TRBV12-3/TRBV12-4; j_gene: TRBJ2-1; CDR3aa: CASRTDYNEQFF; CDR3nt: TGTGCCAGCAGGACGGACTACAATGAGCAGTTCTTC
d_gene: -; abundance: -; v_gene: TRBV20-1; j_gene: TRBJ2-1; CDR3aa: CSAHRDHNEQFF; CDR3nt: TGCAGTGCTCACAGGGACCACAATGAGCAGTTCTTC
d_gene: TRBD1; abundance: few; v_gene: TRBV5-1; j_gene: TRBJ2-7; CDR3aa: CASSLGGQYYEQYF; CDR3nt: TGCGCCAGCAGCTTGGGGGGACAGTACTACGAGCAGTACTTC
d_gene: -; abundance: few; v_gene: TRBV24-1; j_gene: TRBJ2-1; CDR3aa: CATSTGASGGNEQFF; CDR3nt: TGTGCCACCAGCACTGGGGCTAGTGGTGGGAATGAGCAGTTCTTC
d_gene: -; abundance: many; v_gene: TRBV20-1; j_gene: TRBJ2-5; CDR3aa: CSARDGTGQETQYF; CDR3nt: TGCAGTGCTAGAGATGGAACAGGACAAGAGACCCAGTACTTC
d_gene: TRBD1; abundance: few; v_gene: TRBV4-1; j_gene: TRBJ2-1; CDR3aa: CASSLTGESYNEQFF; CDR3nt: TGCGCCAGCAGTCTGACAGGGGAATCCTACAATGAGCAGTTCTTC
d_gene: -; abundance: few; v_gene: TRBV7-9; j_gene: TRBJ2-7; CDR3aa: CASSLSPVIYEQYF; CDR3nt: TGTGCCAGCAGCTTATCCCCCGTCATCTACGAGCAGTACTTC
d_gene: TRBD1; abundance: few; v_gene: TRBV4-1; j_gene: TRBJ2-7; CDR3aa: CASSQVGGQGVFEQYF; CDR3nt: TGCGCCAGCAGCCAGGTGGGGGGACAGGGGGTTTTTGAGCAGTACTTC
d_gene: TRBD2; abundance: many; v_gene: TRBV5-1; j_gene: TRBJ2-7; CDR3aa: CASSSGLAGEIYEQYF; CDR3nt: TGCGCCAGCAGCTCCGGACTAGCGGGAGAAATCTACGAGCAGTACTTC
d_gene: -; abundance: few; v_gene: TRBV2; j_gene: TRBJ2-1; CDR3aa: CASSPGSGLTYNEQFF; CDR3nt: TGTGCCAGCAGTCCGGGGAGCGGGCTGACGTACAATGAGCAGTTCTTC
d_gene: -; abundance: -; v_gene: TRBV6-2/TRBV6-3; j_gene: TRBJ2-7; CDR3aa: CASSGKRSSSYEQYF; CDR3nt: TGTGCCAGCAGTGGCAAGAGGAGCAGCTCCTACGAGCAGTACTTC
d_gene: -; abundance: -; v_gene: TRBV20-1; j_gene: TRBJ2-1; CDR3aa: CSAMGGDSYNEQFF; CDR3nt: TGCAGTGCTATGGGCGGGGACTCCTACAATGAGCAGTTCTTC
d_gene: TRBD2; abundance: -; v_gene: TRBV11-3; j_gene: TRBJ2-7; CDR3aa: CASSYGEGPYEQYF; CDR3nt: TGTGCCAGCAGCTATGGGGAGGGACCCTACGAGCAGTACTTC
d_gene: -; abundance: few; v_gene: TRBV18; j_gene: TRBJ2-2; CDR3aa: CASSPWGTNTGELFF; CDR3nt: TGTGCCAGCTCACCTTGGGGGACGAACACCGGGGAGCTGTTTTTT
d_gene: -; abundance: many; v_gene: TRBV6-6; j_gene: TRBJ1-1; CDR3aa: CASSYRDNTEAFF; CDR3nt: TGTGCCAGCAGTTACCGGGACAACACTGAAGCTTTCTTT
d_gene: -; abundance: -; v_gene: TRBV6-2/TRBV6-3; j_gene: TRBJ1-5; CDR3aa: CASSYSSDILRQPQHF; CDR3nt: TGTGCCAGCAGTTACTCGTCAGATATTCTACGGCAGCCCCAGCATTTT
d_gene: -; abundance: few; v_gene: TRBV7-2; j_gene: TRBJ1-4; CDR3aa: CASSGEVDEKLFF; CDR3nt: TGTGCCAGCAGCGGTGAAGTGGATGAAAAACTGTTTTTT
d_gene: -; abundance: -; v_gene: TRBV4-2; j_gene: TRBJ2-6; CDR3aa: CASSQAGSGANVLTF; CDR3nt: TGTGCCAGCAGCCAAGCAGGGTCTGGGGCCAACGTCCTGACTTTC
d_gene: -; abundance: many; v_gene: TRBV29-1; j_gene: TRBJ2-3; CDR3aa: CSVEPFRRNTDTQYF; CDR3nt: TGCAGCGTTGAACCCTTCCGGCGGAACACAGATACGCAGTATTTT
d_gene: -; abundance: -; v_gene: TRBV3-1; j_gene: TRBJ2-2; CDR3aa: CASTIRGDTGELFF; CDR3nt: TGTGCCAGTACAATTAGGGGCGACACCGGGGAGCTGTTTTTT
d_gene: TRBD2; abundance: -; v_gene: TRBV28; j_gene: TRBJ2-3; CDR3aa: CASSAPWGTSSADTQYF; CDR3nt: TGTGCCAGCAGTGCCCCTTGGGGGACTAGCAGCGCAGATACGCAGTATTTT
d_gene: TRBD1; abundance: many; v_gene: TRBV18; j_gene: TRBJ2-5; CDR3aa: CASSLGTGLQETQYF; CDR3nt: TGTGCCAGCTCGCTCGGGACAGGGCTCCAAGAGACCCAGTACTTC
d_gene: TRBD1; abundance: -; v_gene: TRBV11-2; j_gene: TRBJ2-2; CDR3aa: CASSLEAGGRRRTGELFF; CDR3nt: TGTGCCAGCAGCTTAGAGGCAGGGGGTAGGCGGCGCACCGGGGAGCTGTTTTTT
d_gene: -; abundance: few; v_gene: TRBV3-1; j_gene: TRBJ2-7; CDR3aa: CASSQLDVSYEQYF; CDR3nt: TGTGCCAGCAGCCAACTAGACGTCTCCTACGAGCAGTACTTC
d_gene: -; abundance: few; v_gene: TRBV11-2; j_gene: TRBJ2-7; CDR3aa: CASRYRGGGEQYF; CDR3nt: TGTGCCAGCAGATATAGGGGGGGCGGCGAGCAGTACTTC
d_gene: -; abundance: many; v_gene: TRBV29-1; j_gene: TRBJ2-2; CDR3aa: CSVDPSNTGELFF; CDR3nt: TGCAGCGTTGACCCCAGTAACACCGGGGAGCTGTTTTTT
d_gene: -; abundance: few; v_gene: TRBV10-3; j_gene: TRBJ2-2; CDR3aa: CAISESQVTGELFF; CDR3nt: TGTGCCATCAGTGAGTCGCAGGTCACCGGGGAGCTGTTTTTT
d_gene: TRBD2; abundance: few; v_gene: TRBV29-1; j_gene: TRBJ2-3; CDR3aa: CSVGAGSGRGDTQYF; CDR3nt: TGCAGCGTTGGGGCCGGAAGCGGGAGGGGAGATACGCAGTATTTT
d_gene: TRBD1; abundance: -; v_gene: TRBV20-1; j_gene: TRBJ2-5; CDR3aa: CSANRGGLRETQYF; CDR3nt: TGCAGTGCTAACAGGGGCGGGCTCCGGGAGACCCAGTACTTC
d_gene: TRBD1; abundance: many; v_gene: TRBV12-3/TRBV12-4; j_gene: TRBJ2-1; CDR3aa: CASTKDRGLINEQFF; CDR3nt: TGTGCCAGCACCAAAGACAGGGGGTTGATCAATGAGCAATTCTTC
d_gene: -; abundance: many; v_gene: TRBV7-6; j_gene: TRBJ1-6; CDR3aa: CASSSRTVGNSPLHF; CDR3nt: TGTGCCAGCAGCTCCCGGACAGTTGGGAATTCACCCCTCCACTTT
d_gene: -; abundance: -; v_gene: TRBV6-1; j_gene: TRBJ2-5; CDR3aa: CASSPAGRNQETQYF; CDR3nt: TGTGCCAGCAGTCCCGCCGGCCGGAACCAAGAGACCCAGTACTTC
d_gene: -; abundance: few; v_gene: TRBV4-1; j_gene: TRBJ2-2; CDR3aa: CASSQTNQGTGELFF; CDR3nt: TGCGCCAGCAGCCAAACGAACCAGGGCACCGGGGAGCTGTTTTTT
d_gene: TRBD1; abundance: many; v_gene: TRBV6-5; j_gene: TRBJ1-5; CDR3aa: CASSYSGGVNQPQHF; CDR3nt: TGTGCCAGCAGTTACTCAGGGGGCGTGAATCAGCCCCAGCATTTT
d_gene: -; abundance: many; v_gene: TRBV12-3/TRBV12-4; j_gene: TRBJ2-1; CDR3aa: CASKGGEQFF; CDR3nt: TGTGCCAGCAAGGGCGGTGAGCAGTTCTTC
d_gene: -; abundance: many; v_gene: TRBV5-1; j_gene: TRBJ2-3; CDR3aa: CASRESTDTQYF; CDR3nt: TGCGCCAGCAGGGAAAGCACAGATACGCAGTATTTT
d_gene: -; abundance: many; v_gene: TRBV11-2; j_gene: TRBJ2-5; CDR3aa: CASSWVQETQYF; CDR3nt: TGTGCCAGCAGCTGGGTACAAGAGACCCAGTACTTC
d_gene: TRBD1; abundance: few; v_gene: TRBV28; j_gene: TRBJ1-1; CDR3aa: CASTAQRRQGGRGRGAFF; CDR3nt: TGTGCCAGCACGGCACAAAGAAGACAGGGAGGTCGTGGGAGGGGAGCTTTCTTT
d_gene: -; abundance: few; v_gene: TRBV11-2; j_gene: TRBJ2-7; CDR3aa: CASSLVGGRVYEQYF; CDR3nt: TGTGCCAGCAGCTTAGTGGGGGGGCGCGTATACGAGCAGTACTTC
d_gene: -; abundance: few; v_gene: TRBV7-2; j_gene: TRBJ1-1; CDR3aa: CASSAGFGEAFF; CDR3nt: TGTGCCAGCAGCGCAGGGTTTGGTGAAGCTTTCTTT
d_gene: TRBD2; abundance: -; v_gene: TRBV11-1; j_gene: TRBJ2-1; CDR3aa: CASSLAAGLGREDVLDEQFF; CDR3nt: TGTGCCAGCAGCTTAGCTGCGGGTTTGGGGCGGGAGGACGTCTTAGATGAGCAGTTCTTC
d_gene: TRBD2; abundance: many; v_gene: TRBV27; j_gene: TRBJ2-3; CDR3aa: CASMVQRGDTQYF; CDR3nt: TGTGCCAGCATGGTGCAGCGGGGTGATACGCAGTATTTT